These T cell receptor beta chains were read from a single sample in a study of T cells after yellow fever vaccination. TCRdb redid the calling of the 5' RACE reads with MiXCR, one entry per CDR3 protein. The sample contains around 60,000 distinct CDR3 sequences, around 6.1% of which appear only once. This material consisted of PBMCs, either bulk or a sorted T-cell subset (CD4+, CD8+, memory, or dextramer-sorted; not recorded which), taken on the day of the yellow fever booster vaccination. These receptors originate from a man aged 18 to 29 who received the YFV17D yellow fever vaccine. CDR3s include the opening cysteine and the closing phenylalanine or tryptophan. The D gene is left open where the match is weak. Not all rows give a size; the values are once, few, many and, for expanded clones, a class.

>TRBD2|few|TRBV11-2|18|TRBJ2-2
CASSLGYSGGARGGELFF
TGTGCCAGCAGCTTAGGGTACAGCGGGGGGGCCCGAGGCGGGGAGCTGTTTTTT
>NA|many|TRBV20-1|13|TRBJ2-1
CSARAPIYNEQFF
TGCAGTGCTAGAGCCCCGATCTACAATGAGCAGTTCTTC
>NA|NA|TRBV6-2/TRBV6-3|14|TRBJ2-4
CASSRQGAKNIQYF
TGTGCCAGCAGTCGTCAGGGTGCCAAAAACATTCAGTACTTC
>NA|NA|TRBV7-9|16|TRBJ2-3
CASTRPDGENTDTQYF
TGTGCCAGCACCCGCCCCGACGGGGAGAACACAGATACGCAGTATTTT
>NA|many|TRBV12-3/TRBV12-4|15|TRBJ1-2
CASNTRARGNYGYTF
TGTGCCAGCAATACACGGGCGCGCGGGAACTATGGCTACACCTTC
>NA|few|TRBV27|14|TRBJ1-5
CASSQSYSNQPQHF
TGTGCCAGCAGCCAGAGTTATAGCAATCAGCCCCAGCATTTT
>NA|many|TRBV7-2|15|TRBJ2-5
CASSLRLEVGETQYF
TGTGCCAGCAGCTTACGACTAGAGGTTGGAGAGACCCAGTACTTC
>NA|few|TRBV20-1|13|TRBJ1-2
CSATGDSNYGYTF
TGCAGTGCTACAGGGGACTCCAACTATGGCTACACCTTC
>NA|many|TRBV5-1|13|TRBJ2-1
CASSRGGVNEQFF
TGCGCCAGCAGCCGAGGGGGGGTTAATGAGCAGTTCTTC
>NA|many|TRBV12-3/TRBV12-4|13|TRBJ2-3
CASSLGSTDTQYF
TGTGCCAGCAGTCTAGGAAGCACAGATACGCAGTATTTT
>NA|few|TRBV20-1|15|TRBJ1-2
CSAPGVRDYYYGYTF
TGCAGTGCTCCCGGAGTGCGGGATTACTACTATGGCTACACCTTC
>NA|many|TRBV7-9|12|TRBJ2-7
CASSLARSEQYF
TGTGCCAGCAGCTTAGCGCGTAGCGAGCAGTACTTC
>NA|many|TRBV10-2|11|TRBJ1-1
CASRAGGRAFF
TGCGCCAGCAGAGCCGGGGGGAGGGCTTTCTTT
>TRBD1|many|TRBV5-1|15|TRBJ2-2
CASSSGTGFYGELFF
TGCGCCAGCAGCTCCGGGACAGGCTTCTACGGGGAGCTGTTTTTT
>TRBD2|few|TRBV19|16|TRBJ2-5
CASRRGSGGSQETQYF
TGTGCCAGTAGACGTGGGAGCGGGGGGTCCCAAGAGACCCAGTACTTC
>TRBD2|NA|TRBV4-2|18|TRBJ2-2
CASSQGRRTSGGTGELFF
TGTGCCAGCAGCCAAGGGCGGAGGACTAGCGGGGGGACCGGGGAGCTGTTTTTT
>NA|NA|TRBV3-1|15|TRBJ2-2
CASSPGLENTGELFF
TGTGCCAGCAGTCCCGGACTGGAGAACACCGGGGAGCTGTTTTTT
>TRBD2|many|TRBV7-2|12|TRBJ2-7
CASSAGVYEQYF
TGTGCCAGCAGCGCGGGAGTTTACGAGCAGTACTTC
>NA|few|TRBV28|14|TRBJ2-2
CASRRALNTGELFF
TGTGCCAGCAGGAGGGCCCTCAACACCGGGGAGCTGTTTTTT
>NA|NA|TRBV5-4|13|TRBJ1-5
CASSRGGLQPQHF
TGTGCCAGCAGCCGGGGGGGGCTGCAGCCCCAGCATTTT
>NA|few|TRBV7-9|14|TRBJ2-5
CASSDIQPQETQYF
TGTGCCAGCAGCGACATCCAACCACAAGAGACCCAGTACTTC
>TRBD2|NA|TRBV6-2/TRBV6-3|16|TRBJ2-3
CASTFLAGDNTDTQYF
TGTGCCAGCACCTTCCTAGCGGGGGACAACACAGATACGCAGTATTTT
>NA|few|TRBV30|10|TRBJ1-1
CAWGGAEAFF
TGTGCCTGGGGGGGAGCTGAAGCTTTCTTT
>NA|few|TRBV12-3/TRBV12-4|19|TRBJ1-3
CASSVAMSPTWGPGNTIYF
TGTGCCAGCAGTGTAGCCATGTCCCCAACGTGGGGCCCGGGAAACACCATATATTTT
>NA|NA|TRBV2|15|TRBJ2-6
CASSEWGDGANVLTF
TGTGCCAGCAGTGAATGGGGGGACGGGGCCAACGTCCTGACTTTC
>NA|NA|TRBV5-1|13|TRBJ2-7
CASSLAEGAEQYF
TGCGCCAGCAGCTTGGCCGAAGGCGCCGAGCAGTACTTC
>TRBD1|many|TRBV15|16|TRBJ2-7
CATSEATGAATYEQYF
TGTGCCACCAGCGAAGCGACAGGGGCCGCTACCTACGAGCAGTACTTC
>NA|few|TRBV27|16|TRBJ1-5
CATKRGSYDSNQPQHF
TGTGCCACCAAAAGGGGGAGCTACGATAGCAATCAGCCCCAGCATTTT
>TRBD1|NA|TRBV7-2|14|TRBJ1-1
CASRLDRGLAEAFF
TGTGCCAGCAGACTGGACAGGGGGCTAGCTGAAGCTTTCTTT